This entry features one T cell receptor (beta chain) sequence. This clone was recorded only once. The antigen it binds to is not known. Base qualities were left out, and no much larger clone turns up one base away. The collaborating institutions used their own protocols to collect whole blood in K2EDTA tubes. For TCRbeta analysis, collaborators shipped samples in one of three forms: frozen whole blood, isolated PBMCs, or DNA extracted from either of those sample types. As encoded in the germline V gene (reference sequence), CDR1 is SEHNR while CDR2 is FQNEAQ. V loses 3 bases of germline sequence and J loses 0 bases, and the interval between the two ends is 8 bases. The CDR3 sequence holds 14 residues, the cysteine and phenylalanine included. CDR3 DNA only is kept here, 42 bases in frame from base 1. The sample belongs to a study of blood T cell repertoires in COVID-19 (TCRdb year 2020). Broadly, across the study: The collaborator samples originated in the United States, Italy and Spain and spanned the acute and convalescent phases of COVID-19. The material from the prospective study consisted of cDNA or gDNA derived from T cells, B-cell-depleted T cells, or PBMCs. The dataset comprised deeply sampled blood TCRbeta repertoires from subjects exposed to, actively infected with, or recovered from COVID-19. The repertoires were made available in a free public database intended to serve as a resource for research on the immune response to SARS-CoV-2. The samples were drawn from two sources: the first 160 participants of the ongoing ImmuneRACE study, and 950 to 1,500 subjects contributed by 6 global collaborators. Nearly every sample came with metadata listing a de-identified subject ID, COVID-19 status, age in years and sex. HLA class I and class II types, where available, came from metadata supplied by the sample provider rather than from assay-based typing. The paper as a whole reports these results and caveats: The amount of clinical and demographic metadata varied by source and participant and was provided uncurated.

TCRbeta CDR3 regions were amplified from genomic DNA by means of the immunoSEQ Assay, a bias-controlled multiplex PCR. In the original analysis: The number of nucleated cells in each sample was estimated from the amplification of reference gene primers within the assay. Sequence reads were collapsed and filtered to measure the absolute abundance of every unique TCRbeta CDR3 rearrangement. For each sample, productive Simpson clonality was calculated by taking the square root of Simpson's diversity index across productive rearrangements. TCRdb carries this immuneACCESS record with in-frame sequences only. Its versions omit some clonotypes, under half of them owing to an unresolved V gene in the studies checked, with the rest unexplained. Clone size and the V and J calls come from that table; the DNA yielded D and trimming. The sample table shows 250,000 to 350,000 clones, and approximately 90% are seen once. In total, the top ten clones hold about 2.5% of the sample.

The V and J segments used are TRBV7-9 and TRBJ1-1, with the D gene not clear enough to name. The sequence derives from a young man with active or convalescent COVID-19. The sequenced material came from peripheral blood. The DNA reads as follows: TGTGCCAGCAGCTTTGGACTACTGAACACTGAAGCTTTCTTT. It translates as CASSFGLLNTEAFF.